This TCR beta chain was found in a study of T cells after yellow fever vaccination. TCRdb itself ran the 5' RACE reads through MiXCR, one entry per CDR3 protein. The profile covers under 200,000 distinct CDR3 sequences, with 6.5% to 8.5% appearing a single time and 2.5% taken by the ten largest. This clonotype has only a few counts. The V end was cut by 0 bases, the J end by 3 bases, with 10 bases between. The CDR3 runs to 14 residues. The V gene's germline CDR1 is SGHNT and CDR2 YYREEE (reference sequence). This chain links TRBV5-4 with TRBJ2-7; D might be TRBD2 (5 bases). This material consisted of CD4+ T cells sorted from PBMCs, taken 5 days after the first yellow fever vaccination. The clonotype originates from a man between 18 and 29 years old who received the YFV17D yellow fever vaccine. CDR3 sequence: CASSLAPDYYEQYF. CDR3 nucleotide sequence: TGTGCCAGCAGCTTGGCCCCAGACTACTACGAGCAGTACTTC.